The T cell receptor beta chain described here comes from a study of neurological immune-mediated disorders. Findings and limits, study-wide: Because no CDR3 amino acid sequences were shared across subjects by expanded clones, private repertoires were suggested in all groups. TCR clonal expansion peaked in HTLV-1-associated myelopathy patients and was lowest in multiple sclerosis patients.

V lost 0 bases, J lost 2 bases, and 9 bases stayed unmatched. CDR1 LGHNA and CDR2 YNFKEQ come from the germline V gene. The CDR3 is made up of 18 amino acids. Many counts were recorded for this clonotype. Its matching antigen is unknown. Synthesis of cDNA was performed by 5'RACE using 10-nucleotide random UMIs. TCRdb analysed the 5' RACE reads with MiXCR anew, one entry per CDR3 protein. The data hold more than 75,000 distinct CDR3 sequences, with 10% to 13% observed a single time. Sequenced: PBMCs. The TCR comes from a man between 40 and 49 years old in good health. The chain uses TRBV4-2 and TRBJ2-2, with 7 bases that match TRBD2. CDR3: CASSQDVLGTTNTGELFF. DNA of the CDR3: TGTGCCAGCAGCCAAGACGTTCTCGGGACTACCAACACCGGGGAGCTGTTTTTT.